This T cell receptor (beta chain) originates from a study of shared clonotypes between healthy human individuals. It was across several immunoSEQ plates that each subset's genomic DNA was evenly split. Sequencing was performed with immunoSEQ multiplex PCR; in TCRdb, only in-frame clones are kept and a portion is missing. The data show around 2.5 million clones, with approximately 93% seen just once and roughly 0.39% held by the top ten. Sequencing was done on a sample of naive CD4+ T cells from PBMCs. Subset of the sample: CD45RA+ positively selected. This clonotype was obtained from a man aged 18 to 29 in good health. Some clones in this sample may be carry-over from other donors' samples.

CDR3 sequence: CASRGTPGANVLTF. DNA of the CDR3: TGTGCCAGCAGGGGGACACCTGGGGCCAACGTCCTGACTTTC. The chain recombines TRBV27 with TRBJ2-6; D might be TRBD1 (6 bases). Germline CDR1 and CDR2: MNHEY and SMNVEV (reference sequence). The CDR3 spans 14 residues. V lost 6 bases and J 2 bases, leaving 8 bases between the germline ends.